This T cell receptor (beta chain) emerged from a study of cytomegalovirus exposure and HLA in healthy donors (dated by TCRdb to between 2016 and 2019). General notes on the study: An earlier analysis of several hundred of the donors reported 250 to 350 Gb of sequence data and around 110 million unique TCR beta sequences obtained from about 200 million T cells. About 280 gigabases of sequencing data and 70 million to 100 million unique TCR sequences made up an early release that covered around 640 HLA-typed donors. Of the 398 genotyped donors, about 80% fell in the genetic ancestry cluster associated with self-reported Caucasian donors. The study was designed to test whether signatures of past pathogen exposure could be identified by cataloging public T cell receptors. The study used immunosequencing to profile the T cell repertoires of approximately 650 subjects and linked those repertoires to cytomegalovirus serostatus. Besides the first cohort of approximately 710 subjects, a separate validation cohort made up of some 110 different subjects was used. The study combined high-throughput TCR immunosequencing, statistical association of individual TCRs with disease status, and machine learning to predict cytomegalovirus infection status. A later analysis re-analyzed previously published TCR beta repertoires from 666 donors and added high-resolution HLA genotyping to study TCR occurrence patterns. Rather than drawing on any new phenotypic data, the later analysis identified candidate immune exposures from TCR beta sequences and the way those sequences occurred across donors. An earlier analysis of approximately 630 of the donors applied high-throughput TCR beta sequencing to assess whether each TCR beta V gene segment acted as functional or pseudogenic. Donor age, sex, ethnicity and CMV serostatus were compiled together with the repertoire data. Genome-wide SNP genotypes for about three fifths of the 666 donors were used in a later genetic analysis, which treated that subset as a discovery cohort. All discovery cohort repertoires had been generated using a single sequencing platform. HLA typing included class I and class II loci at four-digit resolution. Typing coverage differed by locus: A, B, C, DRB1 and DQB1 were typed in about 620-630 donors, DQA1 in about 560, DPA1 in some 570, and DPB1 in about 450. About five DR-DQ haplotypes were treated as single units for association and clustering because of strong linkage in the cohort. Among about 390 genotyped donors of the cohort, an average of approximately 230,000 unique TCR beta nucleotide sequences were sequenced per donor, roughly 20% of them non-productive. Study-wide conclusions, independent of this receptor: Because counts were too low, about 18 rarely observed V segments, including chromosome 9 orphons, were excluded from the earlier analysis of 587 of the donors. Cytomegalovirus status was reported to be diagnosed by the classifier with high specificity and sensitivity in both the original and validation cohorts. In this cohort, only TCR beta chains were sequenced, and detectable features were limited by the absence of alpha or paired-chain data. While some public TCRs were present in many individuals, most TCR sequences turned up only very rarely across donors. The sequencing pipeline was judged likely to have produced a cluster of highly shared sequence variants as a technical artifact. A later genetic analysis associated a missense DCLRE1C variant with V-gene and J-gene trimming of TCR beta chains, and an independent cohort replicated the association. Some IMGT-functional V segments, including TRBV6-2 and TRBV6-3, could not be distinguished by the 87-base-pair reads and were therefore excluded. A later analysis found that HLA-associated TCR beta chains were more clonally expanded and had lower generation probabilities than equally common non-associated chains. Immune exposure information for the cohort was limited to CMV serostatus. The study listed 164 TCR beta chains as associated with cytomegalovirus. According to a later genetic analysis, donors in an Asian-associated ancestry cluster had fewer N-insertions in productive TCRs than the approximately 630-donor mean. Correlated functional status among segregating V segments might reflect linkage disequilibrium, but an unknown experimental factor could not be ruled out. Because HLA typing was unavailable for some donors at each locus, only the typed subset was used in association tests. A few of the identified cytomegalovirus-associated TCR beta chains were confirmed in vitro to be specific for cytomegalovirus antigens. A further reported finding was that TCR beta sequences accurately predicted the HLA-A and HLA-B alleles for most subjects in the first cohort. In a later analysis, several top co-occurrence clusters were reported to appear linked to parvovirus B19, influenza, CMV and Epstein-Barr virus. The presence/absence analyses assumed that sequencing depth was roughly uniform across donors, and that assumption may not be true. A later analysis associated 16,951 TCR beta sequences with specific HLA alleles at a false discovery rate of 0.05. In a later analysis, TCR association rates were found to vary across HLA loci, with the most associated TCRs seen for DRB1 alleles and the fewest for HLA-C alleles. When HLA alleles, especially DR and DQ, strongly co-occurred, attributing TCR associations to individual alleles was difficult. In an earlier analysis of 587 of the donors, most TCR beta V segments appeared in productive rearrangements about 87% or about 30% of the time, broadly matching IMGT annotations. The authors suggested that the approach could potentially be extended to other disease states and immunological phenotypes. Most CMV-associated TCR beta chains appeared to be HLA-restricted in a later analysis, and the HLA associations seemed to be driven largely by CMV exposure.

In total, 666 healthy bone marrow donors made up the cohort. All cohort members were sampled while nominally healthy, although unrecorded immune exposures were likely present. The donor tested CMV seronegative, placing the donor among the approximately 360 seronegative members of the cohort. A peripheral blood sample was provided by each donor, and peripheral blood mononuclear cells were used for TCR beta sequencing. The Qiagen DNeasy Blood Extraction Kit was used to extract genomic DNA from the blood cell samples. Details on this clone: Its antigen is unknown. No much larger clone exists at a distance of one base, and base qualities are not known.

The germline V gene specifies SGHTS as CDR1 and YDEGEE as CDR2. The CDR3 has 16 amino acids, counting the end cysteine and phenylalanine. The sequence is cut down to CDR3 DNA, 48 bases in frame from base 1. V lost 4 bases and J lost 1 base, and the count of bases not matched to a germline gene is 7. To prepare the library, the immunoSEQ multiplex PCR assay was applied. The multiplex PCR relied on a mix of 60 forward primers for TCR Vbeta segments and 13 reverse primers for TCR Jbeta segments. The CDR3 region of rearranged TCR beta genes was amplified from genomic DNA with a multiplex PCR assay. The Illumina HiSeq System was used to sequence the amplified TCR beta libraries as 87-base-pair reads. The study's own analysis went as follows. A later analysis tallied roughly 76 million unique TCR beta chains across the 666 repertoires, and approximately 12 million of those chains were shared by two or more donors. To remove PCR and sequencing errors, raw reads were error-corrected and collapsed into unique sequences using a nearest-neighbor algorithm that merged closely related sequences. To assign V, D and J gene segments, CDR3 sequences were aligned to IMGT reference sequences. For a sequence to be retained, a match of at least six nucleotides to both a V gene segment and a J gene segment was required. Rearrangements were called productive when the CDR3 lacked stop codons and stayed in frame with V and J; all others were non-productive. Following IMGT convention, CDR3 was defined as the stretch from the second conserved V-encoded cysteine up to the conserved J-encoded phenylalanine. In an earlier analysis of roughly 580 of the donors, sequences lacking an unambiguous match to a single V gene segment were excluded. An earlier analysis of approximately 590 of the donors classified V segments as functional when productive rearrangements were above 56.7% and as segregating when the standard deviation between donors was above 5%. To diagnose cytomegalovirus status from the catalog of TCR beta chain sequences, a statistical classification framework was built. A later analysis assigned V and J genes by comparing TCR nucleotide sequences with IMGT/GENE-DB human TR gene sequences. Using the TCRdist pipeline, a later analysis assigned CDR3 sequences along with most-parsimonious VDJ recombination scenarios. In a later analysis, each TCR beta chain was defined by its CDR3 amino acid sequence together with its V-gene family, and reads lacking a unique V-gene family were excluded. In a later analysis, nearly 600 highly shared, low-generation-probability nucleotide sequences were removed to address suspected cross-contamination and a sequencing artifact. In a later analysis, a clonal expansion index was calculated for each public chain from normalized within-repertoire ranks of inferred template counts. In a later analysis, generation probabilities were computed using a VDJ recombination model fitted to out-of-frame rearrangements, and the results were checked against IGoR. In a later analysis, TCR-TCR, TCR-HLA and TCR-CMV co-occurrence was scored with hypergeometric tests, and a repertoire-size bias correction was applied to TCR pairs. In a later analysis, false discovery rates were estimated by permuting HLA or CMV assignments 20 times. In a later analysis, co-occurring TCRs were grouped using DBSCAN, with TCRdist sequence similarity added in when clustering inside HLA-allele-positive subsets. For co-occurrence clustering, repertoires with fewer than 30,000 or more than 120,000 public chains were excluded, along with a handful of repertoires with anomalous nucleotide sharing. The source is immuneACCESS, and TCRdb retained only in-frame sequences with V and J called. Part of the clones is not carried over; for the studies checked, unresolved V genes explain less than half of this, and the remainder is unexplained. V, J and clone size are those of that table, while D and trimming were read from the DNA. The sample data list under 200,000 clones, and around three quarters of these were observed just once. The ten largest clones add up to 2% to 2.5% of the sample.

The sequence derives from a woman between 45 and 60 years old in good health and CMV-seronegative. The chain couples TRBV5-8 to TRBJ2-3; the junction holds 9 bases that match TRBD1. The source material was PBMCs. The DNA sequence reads TGTGCCAGCAGCACACCCGGGACAGGGCGCACAGATACGCAGTATTTT. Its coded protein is CASSTPGTGRTDTQYF.